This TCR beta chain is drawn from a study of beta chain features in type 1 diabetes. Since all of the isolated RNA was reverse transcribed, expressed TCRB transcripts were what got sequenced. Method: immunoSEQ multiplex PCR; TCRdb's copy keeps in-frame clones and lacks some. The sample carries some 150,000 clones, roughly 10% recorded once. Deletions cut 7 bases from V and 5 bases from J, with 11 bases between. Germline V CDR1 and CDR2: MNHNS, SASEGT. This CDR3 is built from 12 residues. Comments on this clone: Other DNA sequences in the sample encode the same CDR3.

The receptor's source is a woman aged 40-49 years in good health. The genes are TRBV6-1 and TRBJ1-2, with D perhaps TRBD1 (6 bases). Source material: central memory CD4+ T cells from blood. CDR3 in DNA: TGTGCCAGCACCCCGGACAGTTATGGCTACACCTTC. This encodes CASTPDSYGYTF.